Each of the 8 T cell receptor beta chains below was sequenced from the same sample in a study of T cell changes during pregnancy in multiple sclerosis. TCRdb keeps only in-frame clones here, not all; method: immunoSEQ multiplex PCR. The sample records roughly 40,000 clones, about 94% being singletons. The specimen comprised peripheral blood, sampled in the third trimester of pregnancy. These TCRs come from a female donor with multiple sclerosis, enrolled in a pregnancy study.

CDR3 bases: TGTGCCACCAGCAGCCTGGCGGGCGGCGGGGAGCTGTTTTTT. It is translated as CATSSLAGGGELFF. V usage is TRBV15 and J usage is TRBJ2-2, with D perhaps TRBD2 (5 bases). The CDR3 loop spans 14 amino acids. V was pared by 3 bases and J by 7 bases, with 12 bases between. The germline V gene has CDR1 LNHNV and CDR2 YYDKDF (reference sequence).

This chain links TRBV28 with TRBJ1-5; TRBD1 aligns across 7 bases. CDR3 size: 15 residues. The V segment lost 4 bases and the J segment 3 bases; nucleotides outside the gene matches: 6. Germline lookup yields CDR1 MDHEN and CDR2 SYDVKM. CDR3 in DNA: TGTGCCAGCAGTTCCCAGGGACAGCTCAATCAGCCCCAGCATTTT. Its translation: CASSSQGQLNQPQHF.

The V gene is TRBV6-5, the J gene TRBJ2-2; D possibly corresponds to TRBD1 (6 bases). The V gene's germline CDR1 is MNHEY and CDR2 SVGAGI. The CDR3 consists of 14 residues. Trimming removed 6 bases from V and 8 bases from J, with 16 bases in between. In nucleotides, the CDR3 is TGTGCCAGCAGACCTACAGGGACATTTGGGGAGCTGTTTTTT. Its translation is CASRPTGTFGELFF.

V and J are TRBV2 and TRBJ2-1, with D possibly matching TRBD1 (6 bases). The CDR3 is made up of 14 amino acids. Trimming removed 6 bases at V and 6 bases at J, with 15 bases between. The germline gives CDR1 SNHLY, CDR2 FYNNEI. CDR3 DNA: TGTGCCAGCAGCATGGACAGAACGATCAATGAGCAGTTCTTC. Protein: CASSMDRTINEQFF.

J is TRBJ1-2 and V is TRBV6-5; D not resolved. With 5 bases removed from V and 5 bases from J, the gap between germline ends came to 18 bases. CDR3 length equals 15 residues. Germline assignment: CDR1 MNHEY and CDR2 SVGAGI. CDR3 sequence reads: CASSAQASNSYGYTF. DNA of the CDR3: TGTGCCAGCAGTGCTCAGGCCTCCAATTCATATGGCTACACCTTC.

The chain employs TRBV6-1 and TRBJ2-3; TRBD1 matches at 10 bases. Losses at the gene ends were 2 bases for V and 1 base for J; bases not matched to a gene: 3. This CDR3 spans 16 amino acids. CDR1 MNHNS and CDR2 SASEGT come from the germline V gene. CDR3 loop: CASSEPGTGGTDTQYF. The CDR3 region has the DNA TGTGCCAGCAGTGAACCCGGGACAGGGGGCACAGATACGCAGTATTTT.

The chain couples TRBV11-1 to TRBJ2-3; D is unresolved. V was shortened by 3 bases and J by 2 bases, with 12 bases between the two germline ends. The germline V gene has CDR1 SGHAT and CDR2 FQDESV (reference sequence). This CDR3 is built from 15 residues. In nucleotides, the CDR3 is TGTGCCAGCAGCTTTCAAGCCTTTTACACAGATACGCAGTATTTT. Translating it yields CASSFQAFYTDTQYF.

The chain combines TRBV6-1 with TRBJ1-2; D possibly corresponds to TRBD1 (5 bases). Looked up from germline, CDR1 is MNHNS and CDR2 is SASEGT. Trimming took off 4 bases at V and 7 bases at J, with 16 bases between the two ends. The CDR3 totals 14 residues. The CDR3 here is CASSASAGWGGYTF. The CDR3 coding sequence is TGTGCCAGCAGTGCCTCTGCAGGGTGGGGTGGCTACACCTTC.